The 15 T cell receptor beta chains given below trace back to one sample, sequenced in a study of memory CD4+ T cells and cytomegalovirus serostatus. Single viable CD3+CD4+CD8-CD45RO+ cells were sorted as the memory CD4+ T cells. The protocol was immunoSEQ multiplex PCR, while the TCRdb copy is restricted to in-frame clones and leaves out a portion. In the table there are tens of thousands of clones, about 73% of which are singletons. The specimen was memory CD4+ T cells from blood. These receptors originate from an adult in good health and CMV-seropositive.

The chain employs TRBV2 and TRBJ2-1; D uncertain. V lost 8 bases and J lost 0, with 14 bases in between. Germline CDR1 and CDR2: SNHLY and FYNNEI. The CDR3 is 15 residues long. The CDR3 sequence is CASEGTESSYNEQFF. The DNA for the CDR3 is TGTGCCAGCGAAGGAACGGAGAGCTCCTACAATGAGCAGTTCTTC.

The CDR3 region has the DNA TGCAGCGTTGCCCAGGGGCGCGCTGAAAAACTGTTTTTT. It encodes CSVAQGRAEKLFF. This chain connects TRBV29-1 to TRBJ1-4; possible D gene TRBD1, 6 bases. Germline CDR1 reads SQVTM; CDR2 reads ANQGSEA. V lost 4 bases to trimming and J lost 7 bases, with 13 bases between them. This CDR3 is 13 amino acids long.

The J gene is TRBJ2-5, the V gene TRBV2; D may be TRBD1 (5 bases). The CDR3 totals 14 residues. Per the germline V gene, CDR1 is SNHLY and CDR2 is FYNNEI. V dropped 4 bases and J dropped 0 bases, with 9 bases sitting between them. The CDR3, as DNA: TGTGCCAGCAGTGTTGGGGCGCACCAAGAGACCCAGTACTTC. This gives the protein CASSVGAHQETQYF.

This clone appeared a few times. The CDR3 protein is CASTKYQPQHF. The CDR3 DNA follows: TGTGCCAGCACCAAATATCAGCCCCAGCATTTT. The V and J genes are TRBV21-1 and TRBJ1-5. TRBV21-1 is termed a pseudogene. This CDR3 comprises 11 residues.

This rearrangement joins TRBV7-2 to TRBJ1-5; D is ambiguous. The V gene's germline CDR1 is SGHTA and CDR2 FQGNSA. V lost 5 bases and J lost 0, with 11 bases in between. The CDR3 is 15 amino acids. The CDR3 region is CASSPLVDSNQPQHF. CDR3 in DNA: TGTGCCAGCAGCCCACTGGTCGATAGCAATCAGCCCCAGCATTTT.

This clone was found a few times. The J gene is TRBJ2-1, the V gene TRBV5-4; D is perhaps TRBD2 (5 bases). V was clipped by 3 bases and J by 5 bases, with 18 bases between them. CDR3 size: 16 residues. The germline V gene encodes CDR1 SGHNT and CDR2 YYREEE (reference sequence). CDR3 sequence reads: CASSSSMGTRNNEQFF. In DNA form, the CDR3 reads TGTGCCAGCAGCTCTAGCATGGGAACCCGGAACAATGAGCAGTTCTTC. Looking up the rest from reference TRBV5-4 and TRBJ2-1 gives the full variable domain: ETGVTQSPTHLIKTRGQQVTLRCSSQSGHNTVSWYQQALGQGPQFIFQYYREEENGRGNFPPRFSGLQFPNYSSELNVNALELDDSALYLCASSSSMGTRNNEQFFGPGTRLTVL.

The chain has TRBV4-1 and TRBJ1-2, with 7 bases lining up with TRBD1. The CDR3 covers 16 residues. The J segment lost 6 bases and the V segment lost 0 bases, leaving 10 bases of the junction unmatched. CDR1 MGHRA and CDR2 YSYEKL come from the germline V gene. CDR3 sequence: CASSQDPAGGVDGYTF. The DNA for the CDR3 is TGCGCCAGCAGCCAAGATCCGGCAGGGGGGGTCGATGGCTACACCTTC.

In its sample, this clone was seen once. Distinct nucleotide sequences in the sample also encode this CDR3. The chain has TRBV7-2 and TRBJ1-2; TRBD1 is a possible D gene (6 bases). Germline assignment: CDR1 SGHTA and CDR2 FQGNSA. The CDR3 has 12 amino acids. V lost 1 base to trimming and J lost 8 bases, with 8 bases between them. The CDR3 is CASSLGQGGYTF. The CDR3 coding sequence is TGTGCCAGCAGCTTAGGCCAGGGGGGCTACACCTTC.

V is TRBV30 and J is TRBJ1-1, with D unresolved. Per the germline V gene, CDR1 is GTSNPN and CDR2 is SVGIG (reference sequence). The CDR3 sequence is 10 residues long. Trimming cost V 4 bases and J 11 bases, with 11 bases left between them. The DNA of the CDR3 is TGTGCCTGGAAGTCCGAGGAGGCTTTCTTT. Residues: CAWKSEEAFF.

The chain combines TRBV7-8 with TRBJ2-4; possible D gene TRBD1, 6 bases. With 5 bases removed from V and 3 bases from J, the gap between germline ends came to 17 bases. This CDR3 is built from 16 residues. Germline V gene data show CDR1 as SGHVS and CDR2 as FQNEAQ. The CDR3 bases are TGTGCCAGCAGCGTATACAGGGTGGTGGACAAAAACATTCAGTACTTC. Its protein is CASSVYRVVDKNIQYF.

The J gene is TRBJ2-5, the V gene TRBV7-2; 8 bases line up with TRBD1. The V gene's germline CDR1 is SGHTA and CDR2 FQGNSA. The length of the CDR3 is 15 residues. With 3 bases clipped from V and 5 bases from J, the junction kept 8 bases outside the gene matches. The CDR3 sequence: CASSFLTGDSETQYF. As DNA, the CDR3 is TGTGCCAGCAGCTTTCTGACAGGGGATTCGGAGACCCAGTACTTC.

The chain couples TRBV4-2 to TRBJ2-7, with 7 bases lining up with TRBD2. This CDR3 region has 16 residues. Per the germline V gene, CDR1 is LGHNA and CDR2 is YNFKEQ. The ends lost 3 bases at V and 1 base at J; junction bases unmatched: 9. Here the CDR3 reads CASSHGTRRESYEQYF. CDR3 DNA sequence: TGTGCCAGCAGCCACGGAACTAGGCGGGAGTCCTACGAGCAGTACTTC.

This chain joins TRBV6-5 and TRBJ1-1; D not certain. Trimming cost V 4 bases and J 2 bases, with 8 bases left between them. The CDR3 has 13 residues. In germline, CDR1 is MNHEY, CDR2 SVGAGI. CDR3: CASSSPVNTEAFF. CDR3 nucleotide sequence: TGTGCCAGCAGTTCGCCAGTTAACACTGAAGCTTTCTTT.

This clone has just one count. V and J are TRBV7-2 and TRBJ2-7; 8 nucleotides match TRBD1. Germline trimming cut 3 bases from V and 5 bases from J; bases unmatched to any gene: 9. The CDR3 sequence is 15 residues long. CDR1 is SGHTA, CDR2 FQGNSA, per germline. The CDR3 region has the DNA TGTGCCAGCAGCTTGGTGGCGGGACAGGACCACGAGCAGTACTTC. This translates into CASSLVAGQDHEQYF.

The V call is TRBV28, the J call TRBJ1-2, with 10 bases fitting TRBD1. Germline V lookup: CDR1 MDHEN, CDR2 SYDVKM. The CDR3 length is 14 residues. The junction had 8 bases not matched to a gene; V was cut back by 6 bases and J by 7 bases. CDR3 in amino acids: CASRKGQGWGGYTF. The DNA for the CDR3 is TGTGCCAGCAGAAAGGGACAGGGGTGGGGTGGCTACACCTTC.